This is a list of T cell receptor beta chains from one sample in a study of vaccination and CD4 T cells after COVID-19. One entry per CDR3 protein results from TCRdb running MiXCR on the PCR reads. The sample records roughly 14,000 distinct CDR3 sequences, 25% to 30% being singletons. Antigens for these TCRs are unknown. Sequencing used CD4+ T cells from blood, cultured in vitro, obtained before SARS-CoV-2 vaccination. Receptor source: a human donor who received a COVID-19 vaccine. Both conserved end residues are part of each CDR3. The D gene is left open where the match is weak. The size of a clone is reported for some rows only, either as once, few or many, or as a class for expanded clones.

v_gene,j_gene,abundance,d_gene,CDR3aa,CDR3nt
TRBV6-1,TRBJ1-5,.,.,CASRVGLNQPQHF,TGTGCCAGCAGGGTGGGACTCAATCAGCCCCAGCATTTT
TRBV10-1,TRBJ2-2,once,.,CASSEIRDTDTGEPFF,TGCGCCAGCAGTGAAATCCGGGACACAGACACCGGGGAGCCGTTTTTT
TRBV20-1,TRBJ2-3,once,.,CSVTGTSTDTQYF,TGCAGCGTTACGGGTACTAGCACAGATACGCAGTATTTT
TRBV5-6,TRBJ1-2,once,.,CASSPLRGYGYTF,TGTGCCAGCAGCCCGCTCAGGGGCTATGGCTACACCTTC
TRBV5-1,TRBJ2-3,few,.,CASSPGLPTDTQYF,TGCGCCAGCAGCCCTGGACTCCCCACAGATACGCAGTATTTT
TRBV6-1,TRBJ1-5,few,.,CASSRTGNQPQHF,TGTGCCAGCAGTCGGACAGGCAATCAGCCCCAGCATTTT
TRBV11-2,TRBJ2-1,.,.,CASSLERLQNQFF,TGTGCCAGCAGCTTAGAAAGACTCCAAAACCAGTTCTTC
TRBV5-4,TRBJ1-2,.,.,CASSLRLVQNYGYTF,TGTGCCAGCAGCTTGAGATTGGTACAGAACTATGGCTACACCTTC
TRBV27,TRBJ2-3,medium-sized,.,CASSFTGPDTQYF,TGTGCCAGCAGTTTCACCGGGCCAGATACGCAGTATTTT
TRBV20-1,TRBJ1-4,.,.,CSARSGLNEKLFF,TGCAGTGCTAGATCAGGGTTAAATGAAAAACTGTTTTTT
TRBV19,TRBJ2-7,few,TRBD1,CASSLRDRYYEQYF,TGTGCCAGTAGTCTACGGGACAGATACTACGAGCAGTACTTC
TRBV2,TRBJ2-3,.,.,CAGKGNPAADTQYF,TGTGCCGGGAAGGGCAACCCGGCGGCAGATACGCAGTATTTT
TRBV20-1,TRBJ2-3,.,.,CSARDAGRDTQYF,TGCAGTGCTAGAGACGCGGGGCGAGATACGCAGTATTTT
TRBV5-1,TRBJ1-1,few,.,CASTQGPSNTEAFF,TGCGCCAGCACCCAGGGACCGTCGAACACTGAAGCTTTCTTT
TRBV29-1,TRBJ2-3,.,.,CSVEGWGTDTQYF,TGCAGCGTTGAAGGGTGGGGGACAGATACGCAGTATTTT
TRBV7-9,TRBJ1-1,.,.,CASSLAFGGHAAFF,TGTGCCAGCAGCTTGGCTTTTGGAGGGCACGCCGCTTTCTTT
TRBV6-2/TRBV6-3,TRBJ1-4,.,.,CASSYSGPNEKLFF,TGTGCCAGCAGTTACTCAGGGCCGAATGAAAAACTGTTTTTT
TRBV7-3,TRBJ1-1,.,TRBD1,CASSLTGEGAGTEAFF,TGTGCCAGCAGCTTAACCGGGGAGGGGGCTGGAACTGAAGCTTTCTTT
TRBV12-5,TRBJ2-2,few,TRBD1,CASGLVQGARNTGELFF,TGTGCTAGTGGTTTGGTACAGGGGGCGCGGAACACCGGGGAGCTGTTTTTT
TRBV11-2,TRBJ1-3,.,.,CASSLFQGTGNTIYF,TGTGCCAGCAGCTTATTTCAGGGGACTGGAAACACCATATATTTT
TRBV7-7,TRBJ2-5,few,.,CASSRGTQEETQYF,TGTGCCAGCAGCCGCGGGACCCAGGAAGAGACCCAGTACTTC
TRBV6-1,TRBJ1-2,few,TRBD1,CASRLTSGGRDGYTF,TGTGCCAGCAGACTGACTTCAGGGGGCAGGGATGGCTACACCTTC
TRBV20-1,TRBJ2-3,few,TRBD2,CSASAGGISTDTQYF,TGCAGTGCTTCGGCCGGGGGGATATCCACAGATACGCAGTATTTT
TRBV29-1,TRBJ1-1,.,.,CSVAADSGMNTEAFF,TGCAGCGTTGCGGCCGACAGCGGCATGAACACTGAAGCTTTCTTT
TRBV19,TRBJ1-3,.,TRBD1,CASTPGQATSGNTIYF,TGTGCCAGTACCCCAGGACAGGCGACCTCTGGAAACACCATATATTTT
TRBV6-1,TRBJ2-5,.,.,CASRPLYWGAETQYF,TGTGCCAGCAGACCCTTATACTGGGGGGCTGAGACCCAGTACTTC
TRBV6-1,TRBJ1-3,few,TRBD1,CASRKTGDSGNTIYF,TGTGCCAGCAGAAAAACAGGGGACTCTGGAAACACCATATATTTT
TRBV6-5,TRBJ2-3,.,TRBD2,CASSSTSGGFLGAPDTQYF,TGTGCCAGCAGTTCGACTAGCGGGGGCTTCCTAGGGGCCCCAGATACGCAGTATTTT
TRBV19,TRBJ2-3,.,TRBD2,CASSILAGRTDTQYF,TGTGCCAGTAGTATTCTAGCGGGACGCACAGATACGCAGTATTTT
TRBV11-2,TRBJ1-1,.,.,CASSPPGAPNTEAFF,TGTGCCAGCAGCCCCCCGGGGGCCCCGAACACTGAAGCTTTCTTT
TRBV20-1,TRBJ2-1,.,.,CSASLRRGGDNEQFF,TGCAGTGCTAGCCTGCGCAGGGGGGGGGACAATGAGCAGTTCTTC
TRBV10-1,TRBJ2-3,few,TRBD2,CASSTGLAYTDTQYF,TGCGCCAGCTCTACGGGACTAGCATATACAGATACGCAGTATTTT
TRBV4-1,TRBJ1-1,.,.,CASRRGDTEAFF,TGCGCCAGCAGACGGGGGGACACTGAAGCTTTCTTT
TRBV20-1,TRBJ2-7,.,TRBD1,CSARDLAGTAEQYF,TGCAGTGCTAGAGATTTGGCAGGGACAGCCGAGCAGTACTTC
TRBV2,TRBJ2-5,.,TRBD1,CASTRDSPETQYF,TGTGCCAGCACCAGGGACAGCCCAGAGACCCAGTACTTC
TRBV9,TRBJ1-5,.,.,CASSRGRDQPQHF,TGTGCCAGCAGCAGAGGCAGAGATCAGCCCCAGCATTTT
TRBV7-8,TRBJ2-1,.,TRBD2,CASSLRTSGGARFF,TGTGCCAGCAGCCTTCGGACTAGCGGGGGGGCGCGGTTCTTC
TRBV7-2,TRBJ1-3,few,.,CASSLVAVSGNTIYF,TGTGCCAGCAGCTTAGTAGCCGTCTCTGGAAACACCATATATTTT
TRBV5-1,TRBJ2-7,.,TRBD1,CASSTGQGISYEQYF,TGCGCCAGCAGCACGGGACAGGGAATCTCCTACGAGCAGTACTTC
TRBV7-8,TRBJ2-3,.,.,CASSLLVNTDTQYF,TGTGCCAGCAGCTTATTGGTTAACACAGATACGCAGTATTTT
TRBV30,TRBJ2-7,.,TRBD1,CAWRQGIAYEQYF,TGTGCCTGGCGACAGGGGATCGCCTACGAGCAGTACTTC